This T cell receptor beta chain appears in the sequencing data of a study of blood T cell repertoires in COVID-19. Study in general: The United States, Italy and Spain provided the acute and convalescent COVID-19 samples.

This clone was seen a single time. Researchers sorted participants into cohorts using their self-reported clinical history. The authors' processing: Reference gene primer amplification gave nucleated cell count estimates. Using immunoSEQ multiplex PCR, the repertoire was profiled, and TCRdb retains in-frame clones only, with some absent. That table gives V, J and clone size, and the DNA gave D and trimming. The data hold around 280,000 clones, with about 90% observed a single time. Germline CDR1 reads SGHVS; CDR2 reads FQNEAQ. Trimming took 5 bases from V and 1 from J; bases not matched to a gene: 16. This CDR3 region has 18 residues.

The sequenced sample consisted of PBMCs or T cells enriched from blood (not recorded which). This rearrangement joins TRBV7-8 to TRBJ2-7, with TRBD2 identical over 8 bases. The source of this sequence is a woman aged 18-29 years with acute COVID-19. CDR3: CASSPQNVMSGRSYEQYF. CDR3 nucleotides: TGTGCCAGCAGCCCCCAAAACGTTATGAGCGGGAGATCCTACGAGCAGTACTTC.